Following are 23 T cell receptor beta chains from one sample sequenced in a study of blood T cell repertoires in COVID-19 (dated by TCRdb to the early 2020s). To prepare the library, the immunoSEQ multiplex PCR assay was applied. TCRdb took over this immuneACCESS table, retaining in-frame rearrangements with V and J assigned. Such tables are incomplete; in checked studies, under half of the missing clones stem from an unresolved V gene, and the remainder is unexplained. This sample holds 200,000 to 300,000 clones; 75% to 90% were observed only once. The top ten hold about 3.3% of the sample. Sequences were obtained from PBMCs or T cells enriched from blood (not recorded which). These receptors were taken from a woman aged 40 to 50 with acute COVID-19.

This chain connects TRBV19 to TRBJ2-7, with 11 nucleotides matching TRBD2. Germline loops: CDR1 LNHDA, CDR2 SQIVND (reference sequence). The junction had 2 bases not matched to a gene; V was cut back by 3 bases and J by 4 bases. This CDR3 contains 14 residues. CDR3 protein: CASSITSGSYEQYF. Written as DNA, the CDR3 is TGTGCCAGTAGTATCACTAGCGGGAGTTACGAGCAGTACTTC.

The chain carries TRBV29-1 and TRBJ1-1, with TRBD1 matching over 7 bases. Per germline, CDR1 SQVTM and CDR2 ANQGSEA. The CDR3 is made up of 13 amino acids. V shed 5 bases and J 10 bases; nucleotides not matched to a gene: 13. This chain's CDR3 is CSVPHRQGHAAFF. CDR3 nucleotide sequence: TGCAGCGTTCCCCATCGACAGGGTCACGCAGCTTTCTTT.

The rearrangement joins TRBV10-3 to TRBJ2-1; 12 bases fit TRBD2. Germline trimming cut 6 bases from V and 4 bases from J; bases unmatched to any gene: 10. Germline V lookup: CDR1 ENHRY, CDR2 SYGVKD. The CDR3 runs to 17 residues. The DNA of the CDR3 is TGTGCCATCAGACCAGAAGGACTAGCGGGACCGTACAATGAGCAGTTCTTC. Amino acids: CAIRPEGLAGPYNEQFF.

This rearrangement joins TRBV5-1 to TRBJ1-6; no firm D call. Trimming took 4 bases from V and 6 from J, leaving 11 bases between them. The germline V gene encodes CDR1 SGHRS and CDR2 YFSETQ. The CDR3 has 14 amino acids. CDR3 bases: TGCGCCAGCAGCCAGGACGGGATTAATTCACCCCTCCACTTT. Translating it yields CASSQDGINSPLHF.

The chain has TRBV25-1 and TRBJ1-3, with a weak D call TRBD1 (5 bases). V lost 2 bases to trimming and J lost 7 bases, with 12 bases between them. This CDR3 is built from 14 residues. Germline CDR1 MGHDK, CDR2 SYGVNS. This chain's CDR3 is CASSEQGFSNTIYF. In DNA, the CDR3 is TGTGCCAGCAGTGAACAGGGTTTTAGTAACACCATATATTTT.

V usage is TRBV5-5 and J usage is TRBJ2-3, with TRBD1 as a possible D gene (6 bases). The V end lost 4 bases, the J end lost 5 bases, and 8 bases lay between the germline ends. The V gene's germline CDR1 is SGHKS and CDR2 YYEKEE (reference sequence). The CDR3 totals 12 residues. CDR3 DNA: TGTGCCAGCAGCCAGACAGGAGATACGCAGTATTTT. Its protein is CASSQTGDTQYF.

This clone was recorded once. J is TRBJ1-3 and V is TRBV11-2, with a weak D call TRBD1 (5 bases). Trimming removed 0 bases from V and 2 bases from J, with 11 bases in between. CDR1 SGHAT and CDR2 FQNNGV come from the germline V gene. This CDR3 is 16 amino acids long. The CDR3 is CASSLDRGLTGNTIYF. CDR3 in DNA: TGTGCCAGCAGCTTAGATAGGGGTCTAACTGGAAACACCATATATTTT.

The chain carries TRBV10-2 and TRBJ2-1, with 9 bases fitting TRBD2. CDR1 is WSHSY and CDR2 is SAAADI in the germline V gene. After removal of 4 bases from V and 9 bases from J, the junction contained 4 bases not matched to a gene. This CDR3 has 13 amino acids. The CDR3 DNA reads TGCGCCAGCAGTGTTACAGCGGGAGGTGAGCAGTTCTTC. This codes for CASSVTAGGEQFF.

This chain links TRBV7-3 with TRBJ2-1; D is ambiguous. Germline CDR1 and CDR2: SGHTA and FQGTGA. Trimming removed 6 bases at V and 4 bases at J, with 13 bases between. The CDR3 has 14 residues. CDR3 sequence: CASSPPAPYNEQFF. Written as DNA, the CDR3 is TGTGCCAGCAGTCCCCCAGCGCCATACAATGAGCAGTTCTTC.

The chain combines TRBV7-8 with TRBJ1-4, with D unclear. Germline V lookup: CDR1 SGHVS, CDR2 FQNEAQ. The CDR3 is 16 residues long. V was clipped by 1 base and J by 6 bases, with 15 bases between them. CDR3 coding DNA: TGTGCCAGCAGCTTAGAGTGGTCGGGGAGGTATGAAAAACTGTTTTTT. Translated: CASSLEWSGRYEKLFF.

The count of this clone is one. The rearrangement joins TRBV19 to TRBJ1-5, with 10 bases matching TRBD1. Germline CDR1 is LNHDA and CDR2 is SQIVND (reference sequence). J gave up 7 bases and V 5 bases, and 2 bases lay outside the gene matches. The length of the CDR3 is 13 residues. The CDR3 here is CASSEDRGQPQHF. In DNA, the CDR3 is TGTGCCAGTAGTGAGGACAGGGGGCAGCCCCAGCATTTT. Complete variable domain (other parts from reference TRBV19 and TRBJ1-5): DGGITQSPKYLFRKEGQNVTLSCEQNLNHDAMYWYRQDPGQGLRLIYYSQIVNDFQKGDIAEGYSVSREKKESFPLTVTSAQKNPTAFYLCASSEDRGQPQHFGDGTRLSIL.

The CDR3 sequence: CASSRDRGDTEAFF. The CDR3 DNA follows: TGTGCCAGCAGTCGAGACAGGGGGGACACTGAAGCTTTCTTT. The chain is built from TRBV5-6 and TRBJ1-1, with 9 bases fitting TRBD1. V dropped 5 bases and J dropped 3; count of bases not matched to a gene: 5. The length of the CDR3 is 14 residues. The germline V gene encodes CDR1 SGHDT and CDR2 YYEEEE.

The chain is built from TRBV5-1 and TRBJ2-7, with 7 bases aligning to TRBD2. The J segment lost 12 bases and the V segment lost 0 bases, leaving 9 bases of the junction unmatched. CDR3 length: 13 amino acids. Germline V gene lookup returns CDR1 SGHRS and CDR2 YFSETQ. For the CDR3, the DNA is TGCGCCAGCAGCTTGGGAGAAGGCGGGGGTCCGTACTTC. Translating it yields CASSLGEGGGPYF.

This clone has only a few counts. The chain couples TRBV13 to TRBJ2-1, with TRBD1 as a possible D gene (5 bases). Germline CDR1 is PRHDT and CDR2 is FYEKMQ (reference sequence). V was pared by 3 bases and J by 6 bases, with 12 bases between. This CDR3 comprises 14 residues. The DNA of the CDR3 is TGTGCCAGCAGCTTTTTTTACAGGAGCAATGAGCAGTTCTTC. Protein sequence: CASSFFYRSNEQFF. Combining the CDR3 with reference TRBV13 and TRBJ2-1 gives the whole variable domain AAGVIQSPRHLIKEKRETATLKCYPIPRHDTVYWYQQGPGQDPQFLISFYEKMQSDKGSIPDRFSAQQFSDYHSELNMSSLELGDSALYFCASSFFYRSNEQFFGPGTRLTVL.

V gene TRBV5-1 combines with J gene TRBJ2-5, with a possible D match to TRBD1 (5 bases). Germline-derived CDR1 and CDR2 are SGHRS and YFSETQ. The CDR3 covers 12 residues. V lost 0 bases to trimming and J lost 5 bases, with 5 bases between them. The CDR3 sequence is CASSLEGETQYF. As DNA, the CDR3 is TGCGCCAGCAGCTTGGAGGGGGAGACCCAGTACTTC.

The rearrangement links TRBV7-9 to TRBJ1-2; D perhaps matches TRBD1 (5 bases). The CDR3 runs 15 residues. V shed 5 bases and J shed 3 bases, with 16 bases lying between them. The V gene's germline CDR1 is SEHNR and CDR2 FQNEAQ (reference sequence). In DNA form, the CDR3 reads TGTGCCAGCAGCAACACCGGGACTTTTGACTATGGCTACACCTTC. Amino acid sequence: CASSNTGTFDYGYTF.

V usage is TRBV15 and J usage is TRBJ2-6; 9 bases map to TRBD1. CDR3 length: 19 residues. With 2 bases clipped from V and 2 bases from J, the junction kept 10 bases outside the gene matches. Germline values: CDR1 LNHNV, CDR2 YYDKDF (reference sequence). CDR3 sequence (DNA): TGTGCCACCAGCAGACTACCGGGACAGGGAGGAGCTGGGGCCAACGTCCTGACTTTC. It specifies CATSRLPGQGGAGANVLTF.

This clone was seen just once. The chain employs TRBV5-6 and TRBJ1-5, with 9 nucleotides matching TRBD1. The CDR3 has 15 amino acids. After removal of 4 bases from V and 5 bases from J, the junction contained 7 bases not matched to a gene. CDR1 is SGHDT and CDR2 is YYEEEE in the germline V gene. The CDR3 DNA reads as TGTGCCAGCAGCATCGGACAGGGGTGGCATCAGCCCCAGCATTTT. Protein product: CASSIGQGWHQPQHF.

The chain joins TRBV15 to TRBJ2-1, with TRBD2 matching 11 bases. Germline V gene lookup returns CDR1 LNHNV and CDR2 YYDKDF (reference sequence). The ends lost 3 bases at V and 3 bases at J; junction bases unmatched: 4. This CDR3 contains 16 residues. CDR3: CATSRTLAGVYNEQFF. The CDR3 DNA sequence: TGTGCCACCAGCAGGACACTAGCGGGAGTCTACAATGAGCAGTTCTTC.

The chain links TRBV21-1 to TRBJ2-7; the table's D call of TRBD2 was not tested on the DNA. TRBV21-1 is assigned pseudogene status. The CDR3 sequence is 18 residues long. The CDR3 spells CASSKGLARTQSSYEQYF. Written as DNA, the CDR3 is TGTGCCAGCAGCAAAGGGCTAGCGCGAACCCAGAGCTCCTACGAGCAGTACTTC.

The chain has TRBV5-1 and TRBJ1-2; D is unresolved. The CDR3 sequence is 14 residues long. The ends were cut back, 0 bases at V and 10 bases at J, with 16 bases in the middle. Germline V gene data show CDR1 as SGHRS and CDR2 as YFSETQ. The CDR3 sequence: CASSLGALHDTYTF. DNA of the CDR3: TGCGCCAGCAGCTTGGGGGCGCTCCACGATACCTACACCTTC.

V usage is TRBV12-2 and J usage is TRBJ2-2; the DNA was not compared with TRBD2, the D call given in the table. TRBV12-2 is a recognized pseudogene. The CDR3 sequence is 17 residues long. The CDR3 DNA reads as TGTGCAAGTCGCTTAGGGCTAGCGGGAGGGTTAGGCGGGGAGCTGTTTTTT. Residues: CASRLGLAGGLGGELFF.

The V call is TRBV15, the J call TRBJ2-1; D might be TRBD2 (5 bases). Deletions cut 0 bases from V and 10 bases from J, with 13 bases between. Germline lookup yields CDR1 LNHNV and CDR2 YYDKDF (reference sequence). The CDR3 runs to 14 residues. The CDR3 here is CATSRDLGGYEQFF. DNA of the CDR3: TGTGCCACCAGCAGAGATCTGGGCGGGTACGAGCAGTTCTTC.